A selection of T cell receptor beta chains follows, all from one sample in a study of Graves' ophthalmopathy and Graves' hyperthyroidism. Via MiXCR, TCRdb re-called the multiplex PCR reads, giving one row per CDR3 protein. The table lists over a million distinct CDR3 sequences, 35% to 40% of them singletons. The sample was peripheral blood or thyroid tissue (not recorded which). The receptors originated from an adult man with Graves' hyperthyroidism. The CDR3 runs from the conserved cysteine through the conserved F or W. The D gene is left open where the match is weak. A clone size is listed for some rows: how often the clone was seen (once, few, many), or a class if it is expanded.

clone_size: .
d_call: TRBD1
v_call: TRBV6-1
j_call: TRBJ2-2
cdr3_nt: TGTGCCAGTCAGGAGGAAAGGGGGCCGACCGGGGAGCTGTTTTTT
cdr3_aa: CASQEERGPTGELFF

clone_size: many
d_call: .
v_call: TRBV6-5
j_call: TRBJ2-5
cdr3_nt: TGTGCCAGCAGATACCGCAGGGGAGGACAAGAGACCCAGTACTTC
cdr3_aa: CASRYRRGGQETQYF

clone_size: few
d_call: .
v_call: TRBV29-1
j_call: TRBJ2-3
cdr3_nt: TGCAGCGCTGGAGCACAGGCGTCCACAGATACGCAGTATTTT
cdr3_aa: CSAGAQASTDTQYF

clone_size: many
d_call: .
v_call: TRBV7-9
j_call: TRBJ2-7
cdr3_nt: TGTGCCAGCACCACTACCTCCCCCCCCTCAGGCTCCTACGAGCAGTACTTC
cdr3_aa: CASTTTSPPSGSYEQYF

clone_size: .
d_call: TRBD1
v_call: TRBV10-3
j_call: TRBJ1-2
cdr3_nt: TGTGCCATCAGCGGGACAGGGGGCGCGGGGGATAACTATGGCTACACCTTC
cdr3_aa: CAISGTGGAGDNYGYTF

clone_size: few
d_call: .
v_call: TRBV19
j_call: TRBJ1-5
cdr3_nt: TGTGCCAGTAGTAACGGGATGGGTCAGCCCCAGCATTTT
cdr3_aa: CASSNGMGQPQHF

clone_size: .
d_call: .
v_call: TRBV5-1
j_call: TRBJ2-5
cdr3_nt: TGCGCCAGCAGCTCGGACATGGAAGAGACCCAGTACTTC
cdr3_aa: CASSSDMEETQYF

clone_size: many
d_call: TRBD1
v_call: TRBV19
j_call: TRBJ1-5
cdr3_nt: TGTGCCACCGCCCAGGGGGTCGGGACACCGAGCAATCAGCCCCAGCATTTT
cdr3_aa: CATAQGVGTPSNQPQHF

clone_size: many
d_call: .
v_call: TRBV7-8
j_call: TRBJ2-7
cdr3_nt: TGTGCCAGCAGCTTGACGTCAGGCGGCCCCTACGAGCAGTACTTC
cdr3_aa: CASSLTSGGPYEQYF

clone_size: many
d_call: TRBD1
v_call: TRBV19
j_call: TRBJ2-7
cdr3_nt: TGTGCCAGTAGGCCACAGGGGGCAGTTGACTACGAGCAGTACTTC
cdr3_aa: CASRPQGAVDYEQYF

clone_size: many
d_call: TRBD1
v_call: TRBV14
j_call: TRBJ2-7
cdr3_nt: TGTGCCAGCAGCCGAGATCGGGGGACAGGGGGAACCTACGAGCAGTACTTC
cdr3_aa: CASSRDRGTGGTYEQYF

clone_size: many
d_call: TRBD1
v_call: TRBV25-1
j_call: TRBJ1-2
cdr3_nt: TGTGCCAGCAGTGAATGGGGACAGGGGGTAGGCTACACCTTC
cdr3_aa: CASSEWGQGVGYTF

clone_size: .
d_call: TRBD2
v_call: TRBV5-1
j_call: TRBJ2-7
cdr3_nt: TGCGCCAGCAGCTTGGGGACTAGCGGGACTCCCACCTACGAGCAGTACTTC
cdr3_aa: CASSLGTSGTPTYEQYF

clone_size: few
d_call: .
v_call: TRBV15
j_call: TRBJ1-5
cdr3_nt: TGTGCCACCAGCCCGGACTTGGGAAGCAATCAGCCCCAGCATTTT
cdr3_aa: CATSPDLGSNQPQHF

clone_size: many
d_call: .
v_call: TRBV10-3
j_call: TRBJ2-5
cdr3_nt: TGTGCCATCAGCACAGGGAGACAAGAGACCCAGTACTTC
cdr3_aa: CAISTGRQETQYF

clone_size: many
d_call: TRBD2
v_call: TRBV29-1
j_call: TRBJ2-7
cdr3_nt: TGCAGCGTTGTTCTAGCGGGAGGCATCTCCTACGAGCAGTACTTC
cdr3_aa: CSVVLAGGISYEQYF

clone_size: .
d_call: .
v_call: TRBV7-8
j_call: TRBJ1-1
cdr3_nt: TGTGCCAGCAGCTTAGGTTTAAGGGAGACTGAAGCTTTCTTT
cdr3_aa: CASSLGLRETEAFF

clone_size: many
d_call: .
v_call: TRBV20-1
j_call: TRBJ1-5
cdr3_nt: TGCAGTGCTAGTACCTGGACAGACAATCAGCCCCAGCATTTT
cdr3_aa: CSASTWTDNQPQHF

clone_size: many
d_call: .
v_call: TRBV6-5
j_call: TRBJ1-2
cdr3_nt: TGTGCCAGCAGACTTAAGGGAGGGGAGAACTATGGCTACACCTTC
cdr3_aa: CASRLKGGENYGYTF

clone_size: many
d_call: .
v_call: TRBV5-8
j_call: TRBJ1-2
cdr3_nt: TGTGCCAGCAGTGTTTTCGTCTATGGCTACACCTTC
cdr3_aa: CASSVFVYGYTF

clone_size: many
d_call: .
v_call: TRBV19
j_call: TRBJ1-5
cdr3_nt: TGTGCCAGTAGTATAATGTCAGGGTTCGCGGGGAGCCAGCCCCAGCATTTT
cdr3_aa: CASSIMSGFAGSQPQHF

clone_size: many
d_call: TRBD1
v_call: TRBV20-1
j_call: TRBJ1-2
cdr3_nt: TGCAGTGCTAGAACCGGGACAGGGGACAACTACACCTTC
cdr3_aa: CSARTGTGDNYTF

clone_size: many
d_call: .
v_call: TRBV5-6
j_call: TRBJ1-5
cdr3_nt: TGTGCCAGCAGCTTTGGGAATGTGCCCCAGCATTTT
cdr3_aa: CASSFGNVPQHF

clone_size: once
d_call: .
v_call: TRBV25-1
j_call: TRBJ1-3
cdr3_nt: TGTGCCAGCAGAAGCGGGACGGCGGCATCTGGAAACACCATATATTTT
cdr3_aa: CASRSGTAASGNTIYF

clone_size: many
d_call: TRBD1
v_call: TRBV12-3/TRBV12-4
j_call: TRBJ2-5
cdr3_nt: TGTGCCAGCAGTTCCCCGGGGACAGGGAAACAAGAGACCCAGTACTTC
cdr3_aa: CASSSPGTGKQETQYF

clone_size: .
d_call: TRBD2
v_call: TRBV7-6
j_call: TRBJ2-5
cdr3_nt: TGTGCCAGCAGCCGTATGACTAGCGGGGGAGGCGAGACCCAGTACTTC
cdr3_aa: CASSRMTSGGGETQYF

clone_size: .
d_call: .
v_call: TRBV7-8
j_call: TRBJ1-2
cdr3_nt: TGCGCCAGCAGCCAAGTCGGACGCCTGGAGGGCTATGGCTACACCTTC
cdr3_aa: CASSQVGRLEGYGYTF

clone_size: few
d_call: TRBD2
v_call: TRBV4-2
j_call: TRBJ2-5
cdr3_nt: TGTGCCAGCAGCCTATGGACTAGCAATCAAGAGACCCAGTACTTC
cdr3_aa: CASSLWTSNQETQYF

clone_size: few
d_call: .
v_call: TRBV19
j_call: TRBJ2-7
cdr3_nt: TGTGCCAGTAGTATCCATACACAGGGACCCTACGAGCAGTACTTC
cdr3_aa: CASSIHTQGPYEQYF

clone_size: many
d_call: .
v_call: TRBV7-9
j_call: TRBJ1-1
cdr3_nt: TGTGCCAGCAGCTTAGATGGGACTCACACTGAAGCTTTCTTT
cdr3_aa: CASSLDGTHTEAFF

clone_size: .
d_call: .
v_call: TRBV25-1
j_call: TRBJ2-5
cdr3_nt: TGTGCCAGCGTTGATTGGCTCAGTTCGTCCCAAGAGACCCAGTACTTC
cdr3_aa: CASVDWLSSSQETQYF

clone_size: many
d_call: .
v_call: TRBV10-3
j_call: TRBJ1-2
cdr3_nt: TGTGCCACCGGGGAGCGAGCTATGGACGGCTACACCTTC
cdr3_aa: CATGERAMDGYTF

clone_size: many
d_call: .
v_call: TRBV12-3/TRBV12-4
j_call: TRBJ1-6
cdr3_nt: TGTGCCAGCACCCTGGGACGGATCCCGGGGTCACCCCTCCACTTT
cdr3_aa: CASTLGRIPGSPLHF

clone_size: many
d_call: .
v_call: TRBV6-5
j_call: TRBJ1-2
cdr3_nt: TGTGCCAGCAGTGATCCGGGCCTGGGGGGCTACACCTTC
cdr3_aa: CASSDPGLGGYTF

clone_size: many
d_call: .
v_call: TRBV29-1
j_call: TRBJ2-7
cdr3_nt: TGCAGCGTCGGAAGCCCGACAGGAACCTACGAGCAGTACTTC
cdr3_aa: CSVGSPTGTYEQYF

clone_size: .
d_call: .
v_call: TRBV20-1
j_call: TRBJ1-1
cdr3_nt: TGCAGTGCTAGGCGTCGGGACACTGAAGCTTTCTTT
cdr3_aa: CSARRRDTEAFF

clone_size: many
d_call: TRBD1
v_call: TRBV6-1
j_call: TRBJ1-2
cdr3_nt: TGTGCCAGCAGTGAAGGGGGACAGGTGACTGGCTACACCTTC
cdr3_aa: CASSEGGQVTGYTF

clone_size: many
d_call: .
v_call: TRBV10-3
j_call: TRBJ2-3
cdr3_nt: TGTGCCATCAGTGGGGACACCTATCGCACAGATACGCAGTATTTT
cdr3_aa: CAISGDTYRTDTQYF

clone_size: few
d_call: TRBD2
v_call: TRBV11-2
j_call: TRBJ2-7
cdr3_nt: TGTGCTACGCAGCGGGGGGCCACCTACGAGCAGTACTTC
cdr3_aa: CATQRGATYEQYF

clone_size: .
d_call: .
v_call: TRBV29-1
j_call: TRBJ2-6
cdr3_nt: TGCAGCGTTGTACAATCGTGGGCAGGGAAAGGGGCCAACGTCCTGACTTTC
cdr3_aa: CSVVQSWAGKGANVLTF

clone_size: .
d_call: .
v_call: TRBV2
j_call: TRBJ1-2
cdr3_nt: TGTGCCAGCGACAAGGGCCTGTTTGATGGCTACACCTTC
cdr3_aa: CASDKGLFDGYTF

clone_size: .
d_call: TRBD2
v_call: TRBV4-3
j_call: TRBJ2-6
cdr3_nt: TGCGCCAGCAGCCAATACCGCGGGGGATCTGGGGCCAACGTCCTGACTTTC
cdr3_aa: CASSQYRGGSGANVLTF

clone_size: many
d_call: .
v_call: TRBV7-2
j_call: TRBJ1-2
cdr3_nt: TGTGCCAGCAGCCCCACCGAGACCCGAGGGGGCTACACCTTC
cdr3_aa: CASSPTETRGGYTF

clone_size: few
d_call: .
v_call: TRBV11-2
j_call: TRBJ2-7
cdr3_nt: TGTGCCAGCAGCCTACAAAACGCCCCTAGGAAGCCTAAACCCTACGAGCAGTACTTC
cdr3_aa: CASSLQNAPRKPKPYEQYF

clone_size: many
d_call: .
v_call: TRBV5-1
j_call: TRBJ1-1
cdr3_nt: TGCGCCAGCAGCTTGGCGGCAGTTCATACTGAAGCTTTCTTT
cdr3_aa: CASSLAAVHTEAFF

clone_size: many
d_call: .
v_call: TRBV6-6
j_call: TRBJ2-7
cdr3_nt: TGTGCCAGCCTCGGGTCTAGCTCCTACGAGCAGTACTTC
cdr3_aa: CASLGSSSYEQYF

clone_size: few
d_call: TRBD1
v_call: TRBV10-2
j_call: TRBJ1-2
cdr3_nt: TGTGCCAGCAGTGAAAACCAGGACAGGGTCTATGGCTACACCTTC
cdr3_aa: CASSENQDRVYGYTF

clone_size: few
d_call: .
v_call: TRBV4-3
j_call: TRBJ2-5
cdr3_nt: TGCGCCAGCAGCCAAGATAGTAGAGGGGGAAGGGAGACCCAGTACTTC
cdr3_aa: CASSQDSRGGRETQYF

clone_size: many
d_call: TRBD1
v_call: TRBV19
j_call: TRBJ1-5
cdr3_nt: TGTGCCAGTAACAATCAGGGGGGCAATCAGCCCCAGCATTTT
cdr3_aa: CASNNQGGNQPQHF

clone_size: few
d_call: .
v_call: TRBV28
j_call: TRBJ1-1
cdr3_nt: TGTGCCAGCAGTTTACCGGGGCCGGTGAACACTGAAGCTTTCTTT
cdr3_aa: CASSLPGPVNTEAFF

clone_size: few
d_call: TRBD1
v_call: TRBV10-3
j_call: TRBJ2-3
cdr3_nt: TGTGCCACCACCGACAGGGGTGACACAGATACGCAGTATTTT
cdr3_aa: CATTDRGDTDTQYF

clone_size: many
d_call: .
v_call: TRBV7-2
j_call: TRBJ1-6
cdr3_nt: TGTGCCAGCAGCTTAGATGTGGCGGGAAGAAATTCACCCCTCCACTTT
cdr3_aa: CASSLDVAGRNSPLHF

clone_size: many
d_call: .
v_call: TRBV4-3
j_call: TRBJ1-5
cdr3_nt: TGCGCCAGCAGCCATGGCAGGCGGCAGCCCCAGCATTTT
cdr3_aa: CASSHGRRQPQHF

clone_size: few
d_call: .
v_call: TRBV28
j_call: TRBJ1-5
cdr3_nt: TGTGCCACCCGGGGATATAGCAATCAGCCCCAGCATTTT
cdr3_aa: CATRGYSNQPQHF

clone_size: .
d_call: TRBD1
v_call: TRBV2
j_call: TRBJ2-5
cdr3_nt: TGTGCCAGCAGTAACTCCGGACAGGGGGCGCGGGTCCAGTACTTC
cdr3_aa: CASSNSGQGARVQYF

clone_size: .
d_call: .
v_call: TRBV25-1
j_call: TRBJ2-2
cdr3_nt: TGTGCCAGCAGCCCCCCGGGACCTTCGAACACCGGGGAGCTGTTTTTT
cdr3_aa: CASSPPGPSNTGELFF

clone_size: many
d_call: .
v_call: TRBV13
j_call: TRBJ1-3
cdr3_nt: TGTGCCAGCAGCGGTCCAAACTCTGGAAACACCATATATTTT
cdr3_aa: CASSGPNSGNTIYF

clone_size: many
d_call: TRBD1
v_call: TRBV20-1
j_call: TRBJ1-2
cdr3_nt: TGCAGTGCTCCAGACAGGGATGGCTACACCTTC
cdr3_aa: CSAPDRDGYTF

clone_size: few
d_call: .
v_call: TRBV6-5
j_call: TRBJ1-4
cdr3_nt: TGTGCCAGCAGAACCGACAGTTGGGAAAAACTGTTTTTT
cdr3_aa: CASRTDSWEKLFF